Listed below are T cell receptor beta chains from one sample, sequenced in a study of cytomegalovirus exposure and HLA in healthy donors. TCRdb keeps only in-frame clones here, not all; method: immunoSEQ multiplex PCR. The data show fewer than 65,000 clones, approximately 87% seen once. Material: PBMCs. All receptors derive from a man between 18 and 29 years old in good health and CMV-seronegative. Both conserved end residues are trimmed from each CDR3. The D gene is left open where the match is weak.

D: NA
length: 12
V: TRBV5-1
CDR3: ASSLVDSNYGYT

D: NA
length: 14
V: TRBV5-1
CDR3: ASSVSRATLNSPLH

D: TRBD1
length: 13
V: TRBV12-5
CDR3: ASGWGTGTGDGYT

D: TRBD1
length: 10
V: TRBV27
CDR3: ASSLPGQGKL

D: NA
length: 12
V: TRBV10-3
CDR3: AISDFGVYNEQF

D: NA
length: 11
V: TRBV6-1
CDR3: ASMEGNNQPQH

D: TRBD1
length: 11
V: TRBV5-6
CDR3: ASSLPGGYEQY

D: TRBD2
length: 10
V: TRBV6-5
CDR3: ASLSGGNEQF

D: TRBD1
length: 13
V: TRBV6-5
CDR3: ASSYSGQGITEAF

D: TRBD1
length: 9
V: TRBV2
CDR3: ASSYRGPQH

D: TRBD1
length: 9
V: TRBV4-1
CDR3: ASRTGISYT

D: TRBD1
length: 12
V: TRBV13
CDR3: ASSLKGALGTQY

D: NA
length: 14
V: TRBV7-6
CDR3: ASSPRTAGSTDTQY

D: NA
length: 13
V: TRBV4-2
CDR3: ASSPPGSGYNEQF

D: NA
length: 10
V: TRBV6-5
CDR3: ASSRGSETQY

D: TRBD1
length: 11
V: TRBV5-1
CDR3: ASSLPGGTEAF

D: NA
length: 10
V: TRBV28
CDR3: ASSFSGYEQY

D: NA
length: 12
V: TRBV7-3
CDR3: ASSLAGMNTEAF

D: TRBD1
length: 11
V: TRBV25-1
CDR3: ASSGQGSTEAF

D: TRBD2
length: 12
V: TRBV5-1
CDR3: ASSLGTSSHEQY

D: TRBD1
length: 11
V: TRBV6-5
CDR3: ASRRQGAHEQY

D: TRBD1
length: 12
V: TRBV7-9
CDR3: ASSPGQITDTQY

D: TRBD2
length: 12
V: TRBV11-2
CDR3: ASSRTGTSGEQY

D: NA
length: 13
V: TRBV7-8
CDR3: ASSLTRGGNQPQH